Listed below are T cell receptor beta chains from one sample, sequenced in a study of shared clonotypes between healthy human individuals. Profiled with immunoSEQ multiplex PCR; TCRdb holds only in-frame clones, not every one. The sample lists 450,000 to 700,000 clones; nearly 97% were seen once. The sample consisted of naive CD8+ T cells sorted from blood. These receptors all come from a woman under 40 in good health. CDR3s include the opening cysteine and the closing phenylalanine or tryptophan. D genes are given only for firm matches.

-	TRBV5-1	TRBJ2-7	CASSLASVQSYEQYF
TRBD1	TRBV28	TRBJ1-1	CASSLRGLNTEAFF
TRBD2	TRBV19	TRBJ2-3	CASISTSGRVADTQYF
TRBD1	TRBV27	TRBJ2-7	CASSPNDRAAYEQYF
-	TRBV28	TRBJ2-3	CASSFRGSTDTQYF
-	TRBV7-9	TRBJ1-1	CASSPGQLFAEAFF
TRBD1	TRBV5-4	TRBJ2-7	CASSYYRGPAYEQYF
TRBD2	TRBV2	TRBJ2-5	CTSGRTGETQYF
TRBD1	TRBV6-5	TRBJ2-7	CASSYSGTGKNYEQYF
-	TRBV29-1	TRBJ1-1	CSVEDRVNTEAFF
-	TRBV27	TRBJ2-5	CASSLRGFQETQYF
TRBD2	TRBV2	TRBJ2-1	CASTRSGGSSYNEQFF
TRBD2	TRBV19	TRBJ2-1	CASSTIAGMLYEQFF
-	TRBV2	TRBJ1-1	CASSEPFSPAGSNTEAFF
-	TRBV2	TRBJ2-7	CARGAGRYEQYF
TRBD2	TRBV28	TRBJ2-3	CASSFGLAADTDTQYF
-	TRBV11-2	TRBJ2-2	CASSYLLGGVELFF
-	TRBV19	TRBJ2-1	CASSITPYPIELGINEQFF
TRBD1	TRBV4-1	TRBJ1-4	CASSQGGQAPNEKLFF
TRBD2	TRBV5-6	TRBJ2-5	CASSLGLAEGTTEQYF
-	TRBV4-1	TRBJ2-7	CASSQVDGYEQYF
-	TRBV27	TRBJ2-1	CASSDTPDDNEQFF
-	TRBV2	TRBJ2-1	CASSVSRSWNEQFF
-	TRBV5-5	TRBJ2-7	CASSDSGGLEQYF
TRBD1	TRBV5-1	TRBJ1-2	CASSLEGQGYGYTF
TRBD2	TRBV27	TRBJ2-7	CASSPGTSGSSYEQYF
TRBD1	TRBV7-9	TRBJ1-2	CASSPPLDRDYGYTF
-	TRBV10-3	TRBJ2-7	CAISEYGGAYEQYF
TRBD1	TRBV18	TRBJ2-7	CASSQRTGGYEQYF
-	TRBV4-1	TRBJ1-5	CASSAQGLASQPQHF
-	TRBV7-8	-	CASSFKIGRSRHEQYF
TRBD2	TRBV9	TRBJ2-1	CASSVAGGSDEQFF
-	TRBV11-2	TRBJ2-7	CASSSGVGPRDYEQYF
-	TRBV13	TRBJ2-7	CASSLDRGGYEQYF
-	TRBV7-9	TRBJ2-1	CASSIPAGNYNEQFF
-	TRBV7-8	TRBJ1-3	CASSLEAGLGGNTIYF
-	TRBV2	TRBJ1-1	CASSGWATGTEAFF
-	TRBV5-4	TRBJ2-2	CASSLLAGDTGELFF
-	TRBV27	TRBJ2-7	CASSSYRYEQYF
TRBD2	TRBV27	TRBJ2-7	CASSLLGEGSYEQYF
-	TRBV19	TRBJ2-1	CASSMALAPPAPYNEQFF
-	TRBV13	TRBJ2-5	CASTIRPGGVMETQYF
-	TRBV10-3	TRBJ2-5	CAIKWEVGETQYF
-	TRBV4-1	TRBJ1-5	CASSQEPVRPQHF
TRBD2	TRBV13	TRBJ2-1	CASSSSGNNNEQFF
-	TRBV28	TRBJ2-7	CASSFPRTYEQYF
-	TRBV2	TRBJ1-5	CASSEPSHNQPQHF
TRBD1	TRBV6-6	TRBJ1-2	CANSTGLNYGYTF
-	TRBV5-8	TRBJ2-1	CASNSGYSYNEQFF
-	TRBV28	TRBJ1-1	CASSLVMGTEAFF
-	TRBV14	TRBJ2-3	CASSQTGYFADTQYF
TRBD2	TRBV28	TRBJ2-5	CASSLWPSGSLYGFKETQYF
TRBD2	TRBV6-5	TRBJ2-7	CASSYRTSGNVYEQYF
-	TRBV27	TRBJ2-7	CASSWDSSYEQYF